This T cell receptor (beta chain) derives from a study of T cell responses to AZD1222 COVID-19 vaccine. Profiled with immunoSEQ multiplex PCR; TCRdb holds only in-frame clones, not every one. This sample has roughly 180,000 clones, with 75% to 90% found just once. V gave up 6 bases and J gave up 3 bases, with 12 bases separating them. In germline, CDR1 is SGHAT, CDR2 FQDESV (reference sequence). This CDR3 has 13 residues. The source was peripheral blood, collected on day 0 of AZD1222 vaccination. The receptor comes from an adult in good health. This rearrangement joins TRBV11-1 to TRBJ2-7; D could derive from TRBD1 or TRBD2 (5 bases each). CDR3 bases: TGTGCCAGCAGTCCGGGACGGGTCTACGAGCAGTACTTC. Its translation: CASSPGRVYEQYF.